A selection of T cell receptor beta chains follows, all from one sample in a study of graft-versus-host responses after intestinal transplantation. Sequencing was performed with immunoSEQ multiplex PCR; in TCRdb, only in-frame clones are kept and a portion is missing. The sample has tens of thousands of clones, about 91% seen once. This material consisted of PBMCs, taken 524 days after transplant. The origin of the receptors is a human patient who received an intestinal transplant, so some T cells may come from the graft donor. Both conserved end residues are part of each CDR3. The D gene is left open where the match is weak. Size is omitted from some rows. Given values are once, few, many or a class for expanded clones.

clone_size	v_call	d_call	j_call	cdr3_aa	cdr3_nt
once	TRBV6-6	-	TRBJ2-7	CASREDEGSGSEQYF	TGTGCCAGCAGGGAAGACGAGGGGAGTGGCTCCGAGCAGTACTTC
-	TRBV2	TRBD1	TRBJ1-3	CASSTGGIGNTIYF	TGTGCCAGCAGTACAGGGGGCATCGGAAACACCATATATTTT
-	TRBV27	TRBD2	TRBJ2-7	CASSSPGLGGTGGEQYF	TGTGCCAGCAGTTCCCCGGGACTAGGTGGGACCGGGGGCGAGCAGTACTTC
-	TRBV7-9	TRBD2	TRBJ2-1	CASTPLAGGDNEQFF	TGTGCCAGTACACCGCTAGCGGGGGGAGACAATGAGCAGTTCTTC
-	TRBV28	-	TRBJ1-1	CASSSSPYTEAFF	TGTGCCAGCAGTTCTTCCCCCTACACTGAAGCTTTCTTT
-	TRBV9	-	TRBJ2-3	CASSVGEGSQGRTDTQYF	TGTGCCAGCAGCGTAGGGGAGGGATCGCAGGGGCGCACAGATACGCAGTATTTT
-	TRBV7-9	-	TRBJ1-4	CASSLVLAQGNEKLFF	TGTGCCAGCAGCTTAGTGCTCGCACAGGGAAATGAAAAACTGTTTTTT
-	TRBV6-5	-	TRBJ1-1	CASSLAGRDTEAFF	TGTGCCAGCAGTTTGGCAGGTAGGGACACTGAAGCTTTCTTT
-	TRBV19	-	TRBJ2-5	CASSLQGTGETQYF	TGTGCCAGTAGTCTACAGGGAACTGGAGAGACCCAGTACTTC
-	TRBV4-3	-	TRBJ2-1	CASSQERLDEQFF	TGCGCCAGCAGCCAAGAGAGGCTAGATGAGCAGTTCTTC
-	TRBV7-8	-	TRBJ2-7	CASSPKSSGKYEQYF	TGTGCCAGCAGCCCGAAGTCCTCAGGGAAATACGAGCAGTACTTC
-	TRBV7-3	TRBD1	TRBJ1-1	CASSPAAGGTEAFF	TGTGCCAGCAGCCCCGCAGCAGGGGGCACTGAAGCTTTCTTT
-	TRBV9	TRBD1	TRBJ2-7	CASSAEPDRVHEQYF	TGTGCCAGCAGCGCAGAACCGGACAGGGTCCACGAGCAGTACTTC
-	TRBV9	-	TRBJ1-1	CASSATQVGEAFF	TGTGCCAGCAGCGCCACCCAAGTAGGTGAAGCTTTCTTT
-	TRBV28	TRBD2	TRBJ2-7	CASSLSLAGDYEQYF	TGTGCCAGCAGTCTCTCCTTAGCGGGAGACTACGAGCAGTACTTC
-	TRBV19	TRBD1	TRBJ1-1	CASSMYGTGPTEAFF	TGTGCCAGTAGTATGTACGGGACAGGACCCACTGAAGCTTTCTTT
-	TRBV6-6	-	TRBJ1-5	CASSYFRQPQHF	TGTGCCAGCAGTTACTTCCGTCAGCCCCAGCATTTT
-	TRBV5-1	TRBD1	TRBJ2-3	CASSFGTGADTQYF	TGCGCCAGCAGCTTCGGGACAGGGGCAGATACGCAGTATTTT
-	TRBV4-1	-	TRBJ2-5	CASSQVGDQETQYF	TGCGCCAGCAGCCAAGTCGGGGACCAAGAGACCCAGTACTTC
-	TRBV7-7	-	TRBJ2-2	CASSAGGTGELFF	TGTGCTAGCAGCGCAGGGGGGACCGGGGAGCTGTTTTTT
-	TRBV10-3	-	TRBJ1-1	CAISDTGTRRLNTEAFF	TGTGCCATCAGTGATACCGGGACCCGGAGACTTAACACTGAAGCTTTCTTT
few	TRBV19	-	TRBJ1-5	CASSLRQGNQPQHF	TGTGCCAGTAGCCTCCGACAGGGCAATCAGCCCCAGCATTTT
-	TRBV6-5	-	TRBJ1-4	CASSYSQSTNEKLFF	TGTGCCAGCAGTTACTCGCAGTCAACTAATGAAAAACTGTTTTTT
-	TRBV7-9	TRBD1	TRBJ2-5	CASSTTGGWETQYF	TGTGCCAGCAGCACTACAGGGGGTTGGGAGACCCAGTACTTC
-	TRBV5-1	-	TRBJ2-7	CASSLGTTYEQYF	TGCGCCAGCAGCTTGGGGACCACCTACGAGCAGTACTTC
-	TRBV6-1	-	TRBJ1-1	CASSLTVNTEAFF	TGTGCCAGCAGCCTTACAGTAAACACTGAAGCTTTCTTT
-	TRBV7-3	-	TRBJ2-3	CASSFGGLSTDTQYF	TGTGCCAGCAGCTTTGGCGGCCTAAGCACAGATACGCAGTATTTT
-	TRBV7-3	-	TRBJ1-6	CASSLRAGASPLHF	TGTGCCAGCAGCTTAAGAGCAGGGGCTTCACCCCTCCACTTT
-	TRBV28	-	TRBJ2-7	CASSLIRDETYEQYF	TGTGCCAGCAGTTTAATACGGGACGAGACCTACGAGCAGTACTTC
-	TRBV28	-	TRBJ2-7	CASSRIYEQYF	TGTGCCAGCAGTAGAATCTACGAGCAGTACTTC
-	TRBV6-6	-	TRBJ1-2	CASSQGINYGYTF	TGTGCCAGTAGCCAGGGCATCAACTATGGCTACACCTTC
-	TRBV27	TRBD2	TRBJ2-3	CASSFSGTSGDTQYF	TGTGCCAGCAGTTTCTCCGGGACTAGCGGAGATACGCAGTATTTT
-	TRBV5-4	TRBD2	TRBJ2-2	CASSLSSGSGTGELFF	TGTGCCAGCAGCTTGTCTAGCGGGAGCGGTACCGGGGAGCTGTTTTTT
-	TRBV28	TRBD1	TRBJ1-2	CASKAAGGIGGVDYGYTF	TGTGCCAGCAAGGCGGCAGGGGGCATCGGAGGCGTAGACTATGGCTACACCTTC
-	TRBV2	TRBD1	TRBJ2-1	CASSAGTGGYEQFF	TGTGCCAGCAGCGCCGGGACAGGGGGCTATGAGCAGTTCTTC
once	TRBV5-1	-	TRBJ2-5	CASSQNLIAEETQYF	TGCGCCAGCAGCCAAAATCTCATCGCTGAAGAGACCCAGTACTTC
once	TRBV4-2	-	TRBJ2-7	CASSLDLADEQYF	TGTGCCAGCAGCTTGGATTTGGCGGACGAGCAGTACTTC
-	TRBV7-9	TRBD2	TRBJ2-5	CASGLIGLAGEETQYF	TGTGCCAGCGGACTGATCGGACTAGCGGGAGAAGAGACCCAGTACTTC
-	TRBV6-9	-	TRBJ1-1	CASSYLGRTEAFF	TGTGCCAGCAGTTACCTGGGCCGGACTGAAGCTTTCTTT
-	TRBV7-2	-	TRBJ1-5	CASSLKSGGQPQHF	TGTGCCAGCAGCTTAAAATCGGGTGGACAGCCCCAGCATTTT
-	TRBV6-5	TRBD1	TRBJ1-5	CASRLTGEGNQPQHF	TGTGCCAGCAGACTAACAGGGGAGGGCAATCAGCCCCAGCATTTT
-	TRBV15	-	TRBJ2-3	CATSGKKDSTDTQYF	TGTGCCACCAGCGGGAAAAAGGACAGCACAGATACGCAGTATTTT
-	TRBV21-1	-	TRBJ2-7	CASIPPGGTSGVSYEQYF	TGTGCCAGCATCCCCCCCGGCGGGACTAGCGGGGTTTCCTACGAGCAGTACTTC
-	TRBV5-5	-	TRBJ1-1	CASSLDPDAEAFF	TGTGCCAGCAGCTTGGACCCGGATGCTGAAGCTTTCTTT
-	TRBV7-9	-	TRBJ2-7	CASSLSYEQYF	TGTGCCAGCAGCTTAAGCTACGAGCAGTACTTC
-	TRBV28	-	TRBJ2-7	CASSLNQAGTYEQYF	TGTGCCAGCAGTTTAAATCAGGCAGGGACCTACGAGCAGTACTTC